This TCR beta chain was identified during a study of T cell responses to AZD1222 COVID-19 vaccine. Whole-study findings and limits: Repertoire sampling was restricted to post-peak T cell response timepoints. Across the whole spike, CD4 TCRs peaked at regions 160-218 and 743-854. It was only a handful of AZD1222 recipients who were seropositive at baseline.

The sample holds one count of this clone. Its specificity is not known. Clones were sequenced by immunoSEQ multiplex PCR, and TCRdb holds only the in-frame ones, with some missing. The sample lists 120,000 or so clones; 85% to 90% were seen once. The TCR sequence derives from an adult in good health. Sequencing used peripheral blood, obtained on day 0 of AZD1222 vaccination.

The CDR3 DNA follows: TGTGCCAGCAGTTCCTGGGACGAAGAAAATGAGCAGTTCTTC. It specifies CASSSWDEENEQFF. The chain employs TRBV28 and TRBJ2-1; D possibly uses TRBD1 or TRBD2 (5 bases each). Per the germline V gene, CDR1 is MDHEN and CDR2 is SYDVKM. V lost 4 bases and J lost 7, with 14 bases in between. The CDR3 contains 14 residues. The complete variable domain, with remaining parts taken from reference TRBV28 and TRBJ2-1, reads DVKVTQSSRYLVKRTGEKVFLECVQDMDHENMFWYRQDPGLGLRLIYFSYDVKMKEKGDIPEGYSVSREKKERFSLILESASTNQTSMYLCASSSWDEENEQFFGPGTRLTVL.